Following are 5 T cell receptor beta chains from one sample sequenced in a study of CD8+CD57+ T cells in acquired aplastic anemia. By flow cytometry, patients selected for sequencing had shown an expansion of CD8+CD57+ cells. Genomic DNA constituted the template upon which TCR beta VDJ and CDR3 profiling was performed. A single record per CDR3 protein comes from TCRdb applying MiXCR to the reads. The sample includes about 160,000 distinct CDR3 sequences, 45% to 50% of them seen just once. Sample: sorted CD4+, CD8+, or CD8+CD57+ T cells (not recorded which) from PBMCs. Receptor source: a human donor with aplastic anemia.

CDR3 sequence: CASSWRGNQPQHF. Written as DNA, the CDR3 is TGTGCCAGCAGCTGGAGGGGGAATCAGCCCCAGCATTTT. The chain combines TRBV7-2 with TRBJ1-5; TRBD1 is a possible D gene (6 bases). Trimming removed 4 bases at V and 4 bases at J, with 8 bases between. Germline V gene sequence: CDR1 SGHTA, CDR2 FQGNSA. The CDR3 consists of 13 residues.

Notes on this clonotype: The junction and the germline gene differ at one end; a read error may be behind it. This chain links TRBV9 with TRBJ2-7; 7 bases line up with TRBD2. The CDR3 runs to 15 residues. From germline, CDR1 is SGDLS and CDR2 YYNGEE. The DNA of the CDR3 is TGTACCAGCAGCGTAGCTGGCCTAGCGGAATACGAGCAGTACTTC. Protein sequence: CTSSVAGLAEYEQYF.

At least ten counts were recorded for this clonotype. The chain employs TRBV9 and TRBJ2-1; no firm D call. The germline V gene has CDR1 SGDLS and CDR2 YYNGEE. The CDR3 totals 14 residues. Trimming cost V 0 bases and J 3 bases, with 7 bases left between them. The CDR3 spells CASSVGLGYNEQFF. DNA for the CDR3: TGTGCCAGCAGCGTAGGTCTAGGCTACAATGAGCAGTTCTTC.

The table lists this clonotype with many counts. The CDR3 DNA follows: TGTGCCACCAGTGATTTGATGGGGTACCGCTTCCCCGAGCAGTACTTC. Protein product: CATSDLMGYRFPEQYF. The chain links TRBV24-1 to TRBJ2-7; no clear D. V lost 0 bases to trimming and J lost 6 bases, with 17 bases between them. Germline loops: CDR1 KGHDR, CDR2 SFDVKD. CDR3 length: 16 residues.

There are many counts of this clonotype. The chain is built from TRBV7-8 and TRBJ1-1; TRBD1 might be the D (6 bases). V lost 2 bases and J 1 base, leaving 11 bases between the germline ends. Germline V gives CDR1 SGHVS, CDR2 FQNEAQ. The length of the CDR3 is 15 residues. CDR3 residues: CASSLPLGGNTEAFF. The CDR3 DNA reads as TGTGCCAGCAGCTTACCCCTAGGGGGGAACACTGAAGCTTTCTTT.